The clone carrying this T cell receptor beta chain came up a few times. The target antigen is unknown. This record comes from a study of T cells in Graves' hyperthyroidism and ophthalmopathy. General observations from the study: A 13 V-J signature model discriminated ophthalmopathy versus stable hyperthyroidism. Progression to ophthalmopathy was predicted a median of roughly 6.8 months early.

V was trimmed by 5 bases and J by 0 bases, leaving 8 bases between them. Germline V gene data show CDR1 as SGHAT and CDR2 as FQDESV (reference sequence). CDR3 length equals 14 residues. Absent ophthalmopathy progression within 18 months defined stable Graves' hyperthyroidism. Lactation, pregnancy, other autoimmune disease or uncontrolled infection excluded patients. Researchers amplified the TCR beta CDR3 regions from RNA transcripts. Researchers ran a first-round RT-PCR on the TCR CDR3 using the HTBI primer set. TCRdb reprocessed the multiplex PCR reads with MiXCR, giving one entry per CDR3 protein. The data show almost 600,000 distinct CDR3 sequences, around 46% seen once.

The sample consisted of peripheral blood or thyroid tissue (not recorded which). The receptor's source is a young woman with Graves' hyperthyroidism. The chain recombines TRBV11-1 with TRBJ1-3; no clear D. Here the CDR3 DNA reads TGTGCCAGCAGCCAGACGGGCTCTGGAAACACCATATATTTT. This sequence encodes CASSQTGSGNTIYF.